This TCR beta chain was sequenced during a study of cytomegalovirus exposure and HLA in healthy donors. General study findings and limits: A few CMV-associated chains were confirmed in vitro to be specific for CMV antigens. Cytomegalovirus association was assigned to about 150 TCR beta chains.

Here immunoSEQ multiplex PCR was the method, and the copy in TCRdb shows in-frame clones only, minus some. The sample lists 300,000 to 400,000 clones, 88% occurring once. The donors were members of the validation cohort comprising approximately 120 subjects, separate from the approximately 630-subject first cohort. Worth noting for this clone: As yet, its antigen is unknown.

Trimming shortened V by 11 bases and J by 2 bases, and 17 bases separated the two germline ends. Germline values: CDR1 SEHNR, CDR2 FQNEAQ (reference sequence). The CDR3 runs 14 residues. The J gene is TRBJ2-3, the V gene TRBV7-9; a weak D match, TRBD2 (6 bases). Sequencing was done on a sample of PBMCs. The clonotype was recovered from a man under 40 in good health and CMV-seronegative. The CDR3: CAFPLSGNTDTQYF. CDR3 nucleotides: TGTGCCTTCCCCCTTAGCGGAAACACAGATACGCAGTATTTT.